Presented here are 2 T cell receptor beta chains from one specimen sequenced in a study of read filtering for tumor transcriptome and immune sequencing. Molecular barcoded adaptors covering alpha/delta and beta/gamma chains were used on roughly 400 ng RNA. MiXCR was run by TCRdb on the reads, yielding one entry per CDR3 protein. Of some 22,000 distinct CDR3 sequences in the sample, 20% to 25% were seen once. Sequencing input: a population of CD138-negative cells sorted from bone marrow. The receptor source for this set is a donor aged 40 or over with multiple myeloma.

This clonotype was seen at least ten times. V usage is TRBV5-1 and J usage is TRBJ2-2; tentatively, D is TRBD1 (6 bases). The CDR3 covers 15 residues. CDR1 is SGHRS and CDR2 is YFSETQ in the germline V gene. Trimming pared 2 bases from V and 5 bases from J, leaving 13 bases between. The CDR3 sequence is CASSLSRGGTGELFF. CDR3 DNA sequence: TGCGCCAGCAGCTTATCCAGGGGCGGGACCGGGGAGCTGTTTTTT.

This clonotype was recorded at least ten times. The J gene is TRBJ2-1, the V gene TRBV18; maybe TRBD2 (5 bases). V was trimmed by 1 base and J by 12 bases, leaving 13 bases between them. The CDR3 has 13 amino acids. Germline V gene sequence: CDR1 KGHSH, CDR2 LQKENI. The CDR3 is CASSPHTGVGQFF. The CDR3 DNA reads as TGTGCCAGCTCACCACATACCGGGGTTGGGCAGTTCTTC. Looking up the rest from reference TRBV18 and TRBJ2-1 gives the full variable domain: NAGVMQNPRHLVRRRGQEARLRCSPMKGHSHVYWYRQLPEEGLKFMVYLQKENIIDESGMPKERFSAEFPKEGPSILRIQQVVRGDSAAYFCASSPHTGVGQFFGPGTRLTVL.